This entry lists 3 T cell receptor beta chains sequenced from one sample in a study of T cell clonotyping in hematopoietic cell transplantation (dated by TCRdb to the early 2020s). Library construction relied on the immunoSEQ multiplex PCR assay. Drawn from immuneACCESS, this table holds only the in-frame rearrangements with V and J called that TCRdb kept. Clones are partly lost; checked studies trace under half to an unresolved V gene and leave the rest unexplained. This sample comprises approximately 22,000 clones, almost 90% of them detected only once. The ten largest account for about 3.7% of the sample. In the paper's terms, the time point label means: recipient sample about 28 days before transplant, after cytoreduction. Material: peripheral blood mononuclear cells, obtained before stem cell transplant. The receptors were sampled from a young man with biphenotypic leukemia. Some clones in this sample may be carry-over from other donors' samples.

This chain uses TRBV7-3 with TRBJ1-1; TRBD1 matches at 8 bases. The trim removed 5 bases at V and 4 bases at J, leaving 15 bases unmatched. Per germline, CDR1 SGHTA and CDR2 FQGTGA. The CDR3 runs to 17 residues. The CDR3 loop is CASSMTHRGFRGTEAFF. In DNA, the CDR3 is TGTGCCAGCAGCATGACCCACAGGGGGTTTAGGGGCACTGAAGCTTTCTTT.

The V gene is TRBV5-4, the J gene TRBJ1-6; TRBD1 aligns across 8 bases. V dropped 4 bases and J dropped 7; count of bases not matched to a gene: 4. The CDR3 loop spans 14 amino acids. Germline CDR1 is SGHNT and CDR2 is YYREEE (reference sequence). CDR3 amino acids: CASSRTGNNSPLHF. As DNA, the CDR3 is TGTGCCAGCAGCCGGACAGGGAACAATTCACCCCTCCACTTT.

The rearrangement uses TRBV19 and TRBJ2-7; D is undetermined. The V and J ends lost 6 bases and 2 bases respectively, with 11 bases between them. This CDR3 has 13 amino acids. Germline CDR1 reads LNHDA; CDR2 reads SQIVND (reference sequence). CDR3 sequence reads: CASRANLAYEQYF. The CDR3 DNA follows: TGTGCCAGTAGAGCGAATTTAGCCTACGAGCAGTACTTC. The full variable domain, completed using reference TRBV19 and TRBJ2-7, is DGGITQSPKYLFRKEGQNVTLSCEQNLNHDAMYWYRQDPGQGLRLIYYSQIVNDFQKGDIAEGYSVSREKKESFPLTVTSAQKNPTAFYLCASRANLAYEQYFGPGTRLTVT.